This TCR beta chain was retrieved from a study of blood T cell repertoires in COVID-19. For the study at large: In each case, the material was cDNA or gDNA derived from T cells, B-cell-depleted T cells, or PBMCs.

Data came from immunoSEQ multiplex PCR; TCRdb stores just in-frame clones and leaves some out. The table shows around 200,000 clones, with around 89% occurring only once. Participants spanned ages roughly 18 to 90 years and resided in roughly 22 US areas. Cohorts were determined from participant-reported clinical history. Cohort 3 donors counted as recovered after two negative PCRs, clearance, or resolved symptoms. Germline CDR1 and CDR2: SQVTM and ANQGSEA. This CDR3 has 13 residues. V lost 4 bases and J lost 5; bases outside the gene matches: 6. The sequence came from a woman in her thirties who had recovered from COVID-19. The chain recombines TRBV29-1 with TRBJ1-2; 8 nucleotides align to TRBD1. The sequenced sample was PBMCs or T cells enriched from blood (not recorded which). Here the CDR3 DNA reads TGCAGCGTTGCCCTCGGACAGGGTTATGGCTACACCTTC. This sequence encodes CSVALGQGYGYTF.